This T cell receptor (beta chain) was sequenced in a study of graft-versus-host responses after intestinal transplantation. For the study at large: Recipients had transplants, and these were multivisceral, liver-intestinal, or isolated intestinal. Notes on the study in general: GvH clones occurred in recipient marrow; some first appeared in ileum or blood. Early post-transplant falls in HvG clones accompanied the peak levels of circulating GvH clones.

Concerning this clone: Its antigen is unknown. At the DNA level, this CDR3 is encoded by other sequences in the same sample as well.

Profiling relied on immunoSEQ multiplex PCR, and the TCRdb table lists in-frame clones only, not all of them. The sample carries 65,000 to 100,000 clones, roughly 92% recorded once. This clonotype originated in a human donor who was the organ donor for an intestinal transplant. The material was unstimulated CD8+ T cells sorted from spleen or lymph node cells, obtained before transplant.

The CDR3 DNA is TGTGCCAGCAGTCTAGACCGTTTTCTCCTGAAGCAGTACTTC. It yields the protein CASSLDRFLLKQYF. V gene TRBV6-6 combines with J gene TRBJ2-7, with D unclear. Trimming cost V 5 bases and J 8 bases, with 19 bases left between them. The CDR3 consists of 14 residues. The V gene's germline CDR1 is MNHNY and CDR2 SVGAGI (reference sequence).